This T cell receptor (beta chain) was profiled in a study of control samples from healthy donors and cancer patients. Measured with immunoSEQ multiplex PCR; TCRdb has only the in-frame clones, and not every one. The sample lists 150,000 or so clones, about 90% occurring once. V dropped 1 base and J dropped 0; count of bases not matched to a gene: 14. This CDR3 has 19 amino acids. CDR1 MGHRA and CDR2 YSYEKL come from the germline V gene. The genes are TRBV4-1 and TRBJ2-7; 8 nucleotides align to TRBD2. The sequence derives from a woman aged 50 to 65 in good health. The specimen was blood. The CDR3 DNA is TGCGCCAGCAGCCAAGTATCCAGCGGGGGCTACTCAACCTCCTACGAGCAGTACTTC. Its protein product is CASSQVSSGGYSTSYEQYF.